This is a list of T cell receptor beta chains from one sample in a study of blood T cell repertoires in COVID-19. The repertoire was sequenced with immunoSEQ multiplex PCR; TCRdb's copy has only in-frame clones and lacks some. The profile shows approximately 150,000 clones, roughly 82% of them singletons. Sequencing used peripheral blood. All receptors come from a man aged 70 or older with acute or convalescent COVID-19. Both conserved end residues are part of each CDR3. Each record gives: D gene, J gene, clone size, V gene, CDR3 protein, CDR3 DNA. A D gene is named only where the DNA matches it firmly. Clone size is given for some rows only: seen once, a few or many times, or a class if the clone is expanded.

D gene: TRBD1
J gene: TRBJ2-2
clone size: NA
V gene: TRBV27
CDR3 protein: CASSRQGHGELFF
CDR3 DNA: TGTGCCAGCAGTCGACAGGGCCATGGGGAGCTGTTTTTT

D gene: TRBD2
J gene: TRBJ2-5
clone size: NA
V gene: TRBV10-3
CDR3 protein: CAITEDRLAGVGQETQYF
CDR3 DNA: TGTGCCATCACCGAGGACAGACTAGCGGGAGTAGGACAAGAGACCCAGTACTTC

D gene: TRBD2
J gene: TRBJ2-7
clone size: NA
V gene: TRBV7-2
CDR3 protein: CASSLSGRGYEQYF
CDR3 DNA: TGTGCCAGCAGCCTTAGCGGGAGGGGCTACGAGCAGTACTTC

D gene: NA
J gene: TRBJ1-2
clone size: few
V gene: TRBV12-3/TRBV12-4
CDR3 protein: CASSFSGGIGYTF
CDR3 DNA: TGTGCCAGCAGTTTTTCCGGGGGGATCGGCTACACCTTC

D gene: TRBD2
J gene: TRBJ2-3
clone size: NA
V gene: TRBV7-3
CDR3 protein: CASSLRGEGSGADTQYF
CDR3 DNA: TGTGCCAGCAGCTTAAGGGGGGAAGGTAGCGGGGCAGATACGCAGTATTTT

D gene: NA
J gene: TRBJ2-7
clone size: NA
V gene: TRBV3-1/TRBV3-2
CDR3 protein: CASSQSPSYEQYF
CDR3 DNA: TGTGCCAGCAGCCAAAGCCCCTCCTACGAGCAGTACTTC

D gene: NA
J gene: TRBJ2-5
clone size: NA
V gene: TRBV24-1
CDR3 protein: CATSDPSPVQETQYF
CDR3 DNA: TGTGCCACCAGTGATCCCTCACCGGTCCAAGAGACCCAGTACTTC

D gene: TRBD2
J gene: TRBJ2-1
clone size: NA
V gene: TRBV6-2/TRBV6-3
CDR3 protein: CASSSWGLAGLTYNEQFF
CDR3 DNA: TGTGCCAGCAGTTCCTGGGGACTAGCGGGGTTAACCTACAATGAGCAGTTCTTC

D gene: TRBD1
J gene: TRBJ2-4
clone size: NA
V gene: TRBV27
CDR3 protein: CASSPAGGRAKNIQYF
CDR3 DNA: TGTGCCAGCAGTCCCGCAGGGGGCAGAGCCAAAAACATTCAGTACTTC

D gene: NA
J gene: TRBJ2-3
clone size: NA
V gene: TRBV6-6
CDR3 protein: CASSYQQTDTQYF
CDR3 DNA: TGTGCCAGCAGTTACCAACAAACAGATACGCAGTATTTT

D gene: NA
J gene: TRBJ2-5
clone size: NA
V gene: TRBV6-5
CDR3 protein: CASSRRGGAAETQYF
CDR3 DNA: TGTGCCAGCAGTCGGAGGGGGGGGGCGGCAGAGACCCAGTACTTC

D gene: NA
J gene: TRBJ2-7
clone size: NA
V gene: TRBV28
CDR3 protein: CAIQDNYEQYF
CDR3 DNA: TGTGCCATACAGGATAATTACGAGCAGTACTTC

D gene: NA
J gene: TRBJ1-5
clone size: NA
V gene: TRBV5-1
CDR3 protein: CASSLGGSRNQPQHF
CDR3 DNA: TGCGCCAGCAGCTTGGGAGGGAGTCGCAATCAGCCCCAGCATTTT

D gene: NA
J gene: TRBJ1-5
clone size: NA
V gene: TRBV30
CDR3 protein: CAWSPGSDQPQHF
CDR3 DNA: TGTGCCTGGAGTCCGGGGTCGGATCAGCCCCAGCATTTT